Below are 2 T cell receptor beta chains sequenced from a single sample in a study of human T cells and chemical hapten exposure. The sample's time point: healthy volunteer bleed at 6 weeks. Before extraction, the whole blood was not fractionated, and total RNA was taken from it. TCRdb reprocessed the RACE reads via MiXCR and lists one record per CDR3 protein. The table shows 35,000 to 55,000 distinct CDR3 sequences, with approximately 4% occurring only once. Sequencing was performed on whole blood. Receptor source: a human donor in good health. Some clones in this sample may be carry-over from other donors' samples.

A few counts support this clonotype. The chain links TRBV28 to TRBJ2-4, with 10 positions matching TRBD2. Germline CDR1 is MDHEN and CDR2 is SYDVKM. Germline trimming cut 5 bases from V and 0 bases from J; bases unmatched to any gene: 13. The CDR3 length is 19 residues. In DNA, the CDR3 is TGTGCCAGCAGTCCACAAGGGGAGCGGGAGGGGGTAGCCAAAAACATTCAGTACTTC. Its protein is CASSPQGEREGVAKNIQYF.

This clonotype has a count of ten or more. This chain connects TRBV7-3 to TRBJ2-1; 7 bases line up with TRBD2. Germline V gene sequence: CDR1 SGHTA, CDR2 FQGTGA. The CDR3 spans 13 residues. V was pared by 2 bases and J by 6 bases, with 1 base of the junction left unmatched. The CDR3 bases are TGTGCCAGCAGCTTAGGACTAGTCAATGAGCAGTTCTTC. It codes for CASSLGLVNEQFF.